The present TCR beta chain was sequenced within a study of cytomegalovirus exposure and HLA in healthy donors (dated by TCRdb to the late 2010s). Regarding the study in general: In an earlier analysis of several hundred of the donors, around 290 Gb of sequence data and just under 120 million unique TCR beta sequences from roughly 190 million T cells were reported. An early release that covered 500 to 800 HLA-typed donors contained approximately 320 gigabases of sequencing data and 75 million to 100 million unique TCR sequences. Of the approximately 400 genotyped donors, around 81% fell in the genetic ancestry cluster associated with self-reported Caucasian donors. The study aimed to test whether cataloging public T cell receptors could reveal signatures of past pathogen exposure. The study profiled the T cell repertoires of 666 subjects by immunosequencing and related them to cytomegalovirus serostatus. Along with the approximately 670-subject first cohort, a separate validation cohort of 120 different subjects was used. To predict cytomegalovirus infection status, the study combined high-throughput TCR immunosequencing, statistical association of individual TCRs with disease status, and machine learning. A later analysis re-analyzed previously published TCR beta repertoires from hundreds of donors and added high-resolution HLA genotyping to study TCR occurrence patterns. Rather than using new phenotypic data, the later analysis identified candidate immune exposures from TCR beta sequences and from how often those sequences occurred across donors. An earlier analysis of approximately 640 of the donors applied high-throughput TCR beta sequencing to assess whether each TCR beta V gene segment acted as functional or pseudogenic. Alongside the repertoire data, information on donor age, sex, ethnicity and CMV serostatus was compiled. In a later genetic analysis, genome-wide SNP genotypes for about 60% of the 666 donors were used, and that subset was treated as a discovery cohort. All discovery cohort repertoires had been generated on a single sequencing platform. Class I and class II HLA loci were covered by the typing at four-digit resolution. The number of donors typed differed by locus, with roughly 620-630 for A, B, C, DRB1 and DQB1, more than 500 for DQA1, under 610 for DPA1, and 472 for DPB1. Roughly 5 DR-DQ haplotypes were handled as single units for association and clustering because linkage in the cohort was strong. Among 300 to 500 genotyped donors of the cohort, an average of about 220,000 unique TCR beta nucleotide sequences was sequenced per donor, of which about 19% were non-productive. Paper-wide results and their limitations: The authors suggested that the approach could potentially be extended to other disease states and immunological phenotypes. Because HLA typing was missing for some donors at each locus, association tests included only the typed subset. Across donors, most TCR sequences were observed very rarely, whereas some public TCRs were present in many individuals. Some IMGT-functional V segments, including TRBV6-2 and TRBV6-3, could not be distinguished by the 87-base-pair reads and were therefore excluded. The classifier was reported to diagnose cytomegalovirus status with high specificity and sensitivity in both the original and validation cohorts. Presence/absence analyses assumed roughly uniform sequencing depth across donors, an assumption that may not hold. The cohort was sequenced for TCR beta chains only, and without alpha or paired-chain data the features that could be detected were limited. A cluster of highly shared sequence variants was judged likely to be a technical artifact of the sequencing pipeline. The study gave a list of 150 to 200 TCR beta chains associated with cytomegalovirus. Linkage disequilibrium might explain the correlated functional status among segregating V segments, but an unknown experimental factor could not be ruled out. In a later analysis, TCR association rates were found to vary across HLA loci, with the most associated TCRs seen for DRB1 alleles and the fewest for HLA-C alleles. The only immune exposure information available for the cohort was CMV serostatus. A few of the identified cytomegalovirus-associated TCR beta chains were confirmed in vitro to be specific for cytomegalovirus antigens. An earlier analysis of around 500 of the donors showed that most TCR beta V segments appeared in productive rearrangements either about 90% or about 30% of the time, which broadly matched IMGT annotations. Specific HLA alleles were associated with 15,000 to 20,000 TCR beta sequences at a false discovery rate of 0.05 in a later analysis. Assigning TCR associations to individual alleles was difficult when HLA alleles, especially DR and DQ, strongly co-occurred. V-gene and J-gene trimming of TCR beta chains was associated with a missense DCLRE1C variant in a later genetic analysis, and the association was replicated in an independent cohort. Several of the top co-occurrence clusters appeared to be linked to parvovirus B19, influenza, CMV and Epstein-Barr virus, according to a later analysis. The earlier analysis of nearly 600 of the donors excluded some 15 rarely observed V segments, including chromosome 9 orphons, because counts were too low. Most CMV-associated TCR beta chains appeared to be HLA-restricted in a later analysis, and the HLA associations seemed to be driven largely by CMV exposure. A further reported finding was that TCR beta sequences accurately predicted the HLA-A and HLA-B alleles for most subjects in the first cohort. A later genetic analysis reported fewer N-insertions in productive TCRs among donors in an Asian-associated ancestry cluster than the 666-donor mean. Compared with equally common non-associated chains, HLA-associated TCR beta chains in a later analysis were more clonally expanded and had lower generation probabilities.

The germline V gene yields SGHRS for CDR1 and YFSETQ for CDR2. The cysteine opens and the phenylalanine closes a CDR3 of 15 amino acids. Only the CDR3 portion is preserved as DNA: 45 bases, with reading frame beginning at the first base. After removal of 1 base from V and 2 bases from J, the junction retains 2 bases not matched to a gene. Library preparation was by the immunoSEQ multiplex PCR assay. For the multiplex PCR, a mixture combining 60 forward primers for TCR Vbeta segments and 13 reverse primers for TCR Jbeta segments was used. The CDR3 region of rearranged TCR beta genes was amplified from genomic DNA with a multiplex PCR assay. Amplified TCR beta libraries were sequenced as 87-base-pair reads on the Illumina HiSeq System. In the source study's methods: A later analysis tallied 75 million to 85 million unique TCR beta chains across the 666 repertoires, and around 9.9 million of those chains were shared by two or more donors. Raw reads were error-corrected and collapsed into unique sequences by a nearest-neighbor algorithm in which closely related sequences were merged to remove PCR and sequencing errors. Alignment of CDR3 sequences to IMGT reference sequences was used to assign V, D and J gene segments. For a sequence to be retained, a match of at least six nucleotides was required to both a V gene segment and a J gene segment. Rearrangements were classified as productive when the CDR3 lacked stop codons and remained in frame with V and J, and all other rearrangements were classified as non-productive. CDR3 was defined according to IMGT convention as the region running from the second conserved V-encoded cysteine to the conserved J-encoded phenylalanine. Sequences without an unambiguous match to a single V gene segment were excluded from the earlier analysis of about 600 of the donors. In an earlier analysis of about 590 of the donors, a V segment was called functional when productive rearrangements were above 56.7%, and segregating when the standard deviation between donors exceeded 5%. A statistical classification framework was built to diagnose cytomegalovirus status from the catalog of TCR beta chain sequences. V and J gene assignment, in a later analysis, came from comparing TCR nucleotide sequences with IMGT/GENE-DB human TR gene sequences. In a later analysis, CDR3 sequences and most-parsimonious VDJ recombination scenarios were assigned using the TCRdist pipeline. In a later analysis, each TCR beta chain was defined by its CDR3 amino acid sequence together with its V-gene family, and reads without a unique V-gene family were excluded. To address suspected cross-contamination and a sequencing artifact, a later analysis removed around 600 highly shared, low-generation-probability nucleotide sequences. A later analysis calculated a clonal expansion index for each public chain from normalized within-repertoire ranks of inferred template counts. In a later analysis, generation probabilities were computed using a VDJ recombination model fitted to out-of-frame rearrangements, and the results were checked against IGoR. Hypergeometric tests were used in a later analysis to score TCR-TCR, TCR-HLA and TCR-CMV co-occurrence, with a repertoire-size bias correction applied to the TCR pairs. To estimate false discovery rates, a later analysis permuted the HLA or CMV assignments 20 times. In a later analysis, co-occurring TCRs were grouped using DBSCAN, and TCRdist sequence similarity was added for clustering within HLA-allele-positive subsets. Repertoires with fewer than 30,000 or more than 120,000 public chains were left out of co-occurrence clustering, as were about 5 repertoires with anomalous nucleotide sharing. TCRdb took over this immuneACCESS table, retaining in-frame rearrangements with V and J assigned. Such tables are incomplete; in checked studies, under half of the missing clones stem from an unresolved V gene, and the remainder is unexplained. V and J calls and clone size come straight from that table; D and trimming were deduced from the DNA. In all, the sample holds under 90,000 clones, and 70% to 80% of those were seen once. The ten largest clones take up about 8.6% of the sample.

The cohort was made up of several hundred healthy bone marrow donors. At the time of sampling, every cohort member was nominally healthy, though immune exposures that went unrecorded were likely present. The donor tested CMV seropositive and was one of the 289 seropositive cohort members. A peripheral blood sample was provided by each donor, and peripheral blood mononuclear cells were used for TCR beta sequencing. Genomic DNA extraction from the blood cell samples was performed with the Qiagen DNeasy Blood Extraction Kit. A word on this clone: The clone's antigen remains unknown. There are no base qualities to consult, and no much larger clone falls within one base.

The V gene is TRBV5-1 and the J gene is TRBJ2-5, and TRBD2 matches 10 of the central bases. Sequencing was performed on PBMCs. The receptor was derived from a man in his forties in good health and CMV-seropositive. The CDR3 has the sequence CASSLTSGKQETQYF. In nucleotide form, the sequence is TGCGCCAGCAGCTTGACTAGCGGGAAGCAAGAGACCCAGTACTTC.